Following are 30 T cell receptor beta chains from one sample sequenced in a study of T-cell memory formation after mild COVID-19 (dated by TCRdb to the early 2020s). The library was built by means of 5' RACE. Sequencing relied on an Illumina NovaSeq 6000. TCRdb trimmed the raw reads at Q25, called clones with MiXCR and kept productive beta chains. Duplicate CDR3 protein sequences are folded into a single record with the most common DNA and genes. Within this sample are 150,000 to 200,000 distinct CDR3 sequences, with around a tenth of them counted one time only. The ten most abundant clones make up roughly 3.8% of the sample. The sample taken for sequencing was PBMCs or a T cell subset sorted from them (not recorded which). The receptors here all came from a man aged 18 to 35 who had mild COVID-19 (a few samples of this study predate the infection). The sample titles of this study are shuffled in the database, so cell type and time point are left out; the donor was told from shared clones.

This clonotype was observed a few times. The chain recombines TRBV9 with TRBJ2-7; 9 bases map to TRBD1. Unmatched junction bases numbered 1, after V lost 0 bases and J lost 3 bases. Germline lookup yields CDR1 SGDLS and CDR2 YYNGEE. The CDR3 sequence is 14 residues long. The CDR3 reads CASSVGGQGYEQYV. The CDR3 nucleotides are TGTGCCAGCAGCGTAGGGGGACAGGGCTACGAGCAGTACGTC.

The rearrangement links TRBV7-9 to TRBJ2-7; D is possibly TRBD2 (5 bases). Germline V lookup: CDR1 SEHNR, CDR2 FQNEAQ (reference sequence). Between the trimmed V and J ends, which lost 1 base and 0 bases, there was a span of 13 bases. There are 16 residues in the CDR3. The CDR3 DNA follows: TGTGCCAGCAGCTTAGGAGGAAGCGGCAGCTCCTACGAGCAGTACGTC. Amino acids: CASSLGGSGSSYEQYV.

This clonotype was seen a few times. This chain joins TRBV4-2 and TRBJ2-3, with unresolved D. V lost 7 bases and J lost 8, with 22 bases in between. Per the germline V gene, CDR1 is LGHNA and CDR2 is YNFKEQ. The length of the CDR3 is 15 residues. The CDR3 DNA reads as TGTGCCAGCACCCCGAGTCGCGGCGATGTAGGTACGCAGTATTTT. This encodes CASTPSRGDVGTQYF.

This clonotype has more than one count but fewer than ten. The chain is built from TRBV5-4 and TRBJ2-3; 13 positions agree with TRBD2. Germline CDR1 reads SGHNT; CDR2 reads YYREEE (reference sequence). V trimming: 3 bases; J trimming: 6 bases; junction bases outside the gene matches: 1. The CDR3 runs to 14 residues. The chain's CDR3 is CASSSTSGGDTQYF. The DNA for the CDR3 is TGTGCCAGCAGCTCGACTAGCGGGGGGGATACGCAGTATTTT.

The chain combines TRBV5-1 with TRBJ1-4, with D perhaps TRBD1 (6 bases). The CDR3 totals 17 residues. Trimming stripped 0 bases from V and 0 bases from J, with 12 bases between. Germline CDR1 is SGHRS and CDR2 is YFSETQ. CDR3 bases: TGCGCCAGCAGCTTGGGACAGGCGGGAGCAACTAATGAAAAACTGTTTTTT. Translating it yields CASSLGQAGATNEKLFF.

This chain links TRBV29-1 with TRBJ1-1; perhaps TRBD1 as D (6 bases). Germline CDR1 SQVTM, CDR2 ANQGSEA. The CDR3 totals 13 residues. The ends were cut back, 6 bases at V and 0 bases at J, with 11 bases in the middle. CDR3 sequence reads: CSVGAQMNTEAFF. CDR3 nucleotides: TGCAGCGTGGGGGCTCAGATGAACACTGAAGCTTTCTTT.

This clonotype was seen a handful of times. The rearrangement links TRBV7-2 to TRBJ1-2, with D maybe TRBD1 (6 bases). Trimming removed 1 base at V and 4 bases at J, with 13 bases between. The germline V gene encodes CDR1 SGHTA and CDR2 FQGNSA. This CDR3 has 15 residues. The CDR3 region has the DNA TGTGCCAGCAGCTTAGGGGGGCCGCTCCGCTATGGCTACACCTTC. Protein: CASSLGGPLRYGYTF.

V usage is TRBV11-2 and J usage is TRBJ1-6; no firm D call. Per germline, CDR1 SGHAT and CDR2 FQNNGV. V lost 4 bases and J 7 bases, leaving 8 bases between the germline ends. The CDR3 is 13 amino acids. This CDR3 is CASSSTENSPLHF. The CDR3 bases are TGTGCCAGCAGCTCTACAGAGAATTCACCCCTCCACTTT.

This clonotype has at least ten counts. This rearrangement joins TRBV3-1 to TRBJ1-1; tentatively, D is TRBD1 (5 bases). In germline, CDR1 is LGHDT, CDR2 YNNKEL (reference sequence). V lost 4 bases and J lost 1, with 10 bases in between. The CDR3 spans 14 residues. The CDR3 DNA is TGTGCCAGCAGCCGGCGGGGGTCGAACACTGAAGCTTTCTTT. It translates to CASSRRGSNTEAFF.

For the CDR3, the DNA is TGCGCCAGCAGCGGGGGAGCGCGGGGGGGCCCCTACAATGAGCAGTTCTTC. Translating it yields CASSGGARGGPYNEQFF. V is TRBV5-1 and J is TRBJ2-1; 9 positions match TRBD2. This CDR3 comprises 17 residues. V shed 4 bases, J shed 2 bases, and the junction held 10 bases outside the gene matches. Germline values: CDR1 SGHRS, CDR2 YFSETQ. The entire variable domain, with the rest obtained from reference TRBV5-1 and TRBJ2-1, is as follows: KAGVTQTPRYLIKTRGQQVTLSCSPISGHRSVSWYQQTPGQGLQFLFEYFSETQRNKGNFPGRFSGRQFSNSRSEMNVSTLELGDSALYLCASSGGARGGPYNEQFFGPGTRLTVL.

This clonotype has a count of ten or more. CDR3: CASSLWGLGEQYV. As DNA, the CDR3 is TGTGCCAGCAGTTTATGGGGGCTGGGCGAGCAGTACGTC. The chain uses TRBV12-3 or TRBV12-4 and TRBJ2-7; weak D call: TRBD1 (6 bases). The CDR3 runs 13 residues. Trimming took off 2 bases at V and 6 bases at J, with 11 bases between the two ends.

This clonotype was picked up many times. This CDR3 reads CASSDDRSRSEAFF. DNA for the CDR3: TGTGCCAGCAGCGACGACAGGTCGCGGTCTGAAGCTTTCTTT. The chain has TRBV2 and TRBJ1-1; D is possibly TRBD1 (6 bases). This CDR3 is 14 amino acids long. Germline CDR1 SNHLY, CDR2 FYNNEI. Trimming stripped 6 bases from V and 6 bases from J, with 17 bases between.

This clonotype was counted only a few times. The genes are TRBV10-2 and TRBJ2-3; unclear D gene. The J call is doubtful: the DNA matches TRBJ1-5 better. CDR1 WSHSY and CDR2 SAAADI come from the germline V gene. The CDR3 contains 14 residues. The CDR3 DNA follows: TGCGCCAGCAGTGTGTCGCACCTTACAGATACGCAGCATTTT. It codes for CASSVSHLTDTQHF.

The table lists this clonotype with many counts. The chain recombines TRBV15 with TRBJ2-3; D gene unclear. Germline lookup yields CDR1 LNHNV and CDR2 YYDKDF (reference sequence). The CDR3 has 13 residues. V gave up 0 bases and J gave up 6 bases, with 7 bases separating them. The CDR3 is CATSRDRWDTQYF. The CDR3 DNA reads TGTGCCACCAGCAGAGATCGGTGGGATACGCAGTATTTT.

J is TRBJ1-2 and V is TRBV7-9; D unclear. The germline gives CDR1 SEHNR, CDR2 FQNEAQ (reference sequence). The CDR3 contains 14 residues. V gave up 5 bases and J gave up 1 base, with 11 bases separating them. CDR3 nucleotide sequence: TGTGCCAGCAGCCCCCCGGGCAGTAACTATGGCTACACCTTC. As protein: CASSPPGSNYGYTF.

The rearrangement joins TRBV20-1 to TRBJ2-1, with 7 bases lining up with TRBD1. Trimming cost V 7 bases and J 10 bases; bases outside gene matches: 7. The CDR3 totals 11 residues. From germline, CDR1 is DFQATT and CDR2 SNEGSKA (reference sequence). This CDR3 reads CSVGQSGEQFF. The DNA for the CDR3 is TGCAGTGTGGGACAGTCCGGCGAGCAGTTCTTC.

Only a few counts were recorded for this clonotype. J is TRBJ1-4 and V is TRBV18; perhaps TRBD1 as D (5 bases). CDR3 length equals 10 residues. Germline-derived CDR1 and CDR2 are KGHSH and LQKENI. Trimming shortened V by 6 bases and J by 17 bases, and 13 bases separated the two germline ends. In DNA, the CDR3 is TGTGCCAGCTCCCCCGGGACGGTTTTTTTT. Encoded protein: CASSPGTVFF.

The rearrangement joins TRBV6-2 or TRBV6-3 to TRBJ2-1; TRBD2 matches 11 bases. CDR3 length equals 15 residues. The germline V gene has CDR1 MNHEY and CDR2 SVGEGT. Germline trimming cut 7 bases from V and 4 bases from J; bases unmatched to any gene: 6. The DNA of the CDR3 is TGTGCCAGCACCTTAGGACTAGCGGGTTACAATGAGCAGTTCTTC. Its translation: CASTLGLAGYNEQFF.

This clonotype was seen at least ten times. V gene TRBV28 combines with J gene TRBJ2-5; D perhaps matches TRBD2 (5 bases). CDR3 length equals 15 residues. The germline V gene encodes CDR1 MDHEN and CDR2 SYDVKM. V dropped 4 bases and J dropped 1 base, with 13 bases sitting between them. For the CDR3, the DNA is TGTGCCAGCAGTTCGGGGAGCACAGTCCAAGAGACCCAGTACTTC. Encoded protein: CASSSGSTVQETQYF.

This chain connects TRBV5-5 to TRBJ1-2; 9 nucleotides match TRBD1. V lost 6 bases to trimming and J lost 0 bases; unmatched junction nucleotides: 6. In germline, CDR1 is SGHKS, CDR2 YYEKEE (reference sequence). The CDR3 extends over 15 amino acids. CDR3 amino acids: CASTQQGAANYGYTF. CDR3 coding DNA: TGTGCCAGCACCCAACAGGGGGCAGCTAACTATGGCTACACCTTC.

The table lists this clonotype with many counts. In DNA, the CDR3 is TGCGCCAGCAGCCGGGACAGACGCTACAATGAGCAGTTCTTC. Translated: CASSRDRRYNEQFF. This chain connects TRBV4-3 to TRBJ2-1; 7 bases are a match to TRBD1. V shed 4 bases and J 3 bases; nucleotides not matched to a gene: 3. CDR3 length: 14 amino acids. Per germline, CDR1 LGHNA and CDR2 YSLEER.

This clonotype was seen at least ten times. The rearrangement links TRBV18 to TRBJ2-7, with a possible D match to TRBD1 (6 bases). The CDR3 runs to 14 residues. V dropped 4 bases and J dropped 2 bases, with 12 bases sitting between them. Germline-derived CDR1 and CDR2 are KGHSH and LQKENI. The CDR3 DNA reads TGTGCCAGCTCACAAGGCCGGGACACCTACGAGCAGTACTTC. Protein: CASSQGRDTYEQYF.

The chain combines TRBV20-1 with TRBJ2-3; 8 nucleotides line up with TRBD2. CDR1 is DFQATT and CDR2 is SNEGSKA in the germline V gene (reference sequence). CDR3 size: 15 residues. V shed 0 bases and J 2 bases; nucleotides not matched to a gene: 4. CDR3 protein: CSARDPGGVTDTQYF. DNA of the CDR3: TGCAGTGCTAGAGATCCGGGGGGGGTCACAGATACGCAGTATTTT.

This clonotype was counted a few times. The rearrangement uses TRBV5-1 and TRBJ1-1; D might be TRBD1 (5 bases). Per germline, CDR1 SGHRS and CDR2 YFSETQ. Trimming took 3 bases from V and 4 from J, leaving 16 bases between them. The CDR3 consists of 15 residues. CDR3 in DNA: TGCGCCAGCAGCTCCCTTAAGGGGAGCGGCACTGAAGCTTTCTTT. Translation: CASSSLKGSGTEAFF.

The V and J genes are TRBV20-1 and TRBJ2-1; TRBD2 aligns across 8 bases. In germline, CDR1 is DFQATT, CDR2 SNEGSKA (reference sequence). This CDR3 is built from 13 residues. After removal of 4 bases from V and 10 bases from J, the junction contained 9 bases not matched to a gene. The chain's CDR3 is CSANSGAWMEQFF. DNA for the CDR3: TGCAGTGCTAATAGCGGGGCATGGATGGAGCAGTTCTTC.

This clonotype has ten or more counts. This chain joins TRBV7-2 and TRBJ1-5, with D hard to call. The CDR3 length is 13 residues. The V end was cut by 4 bases, the J end by 7 bases, with 11 bases between. CDR1 and CDR2 from the germline V gene are SGHTA and FQGNSA. This chain's CDR3 is CASSSLAGQPQHF. In DNA, the CDR3 is TGTGCCAGCAGCTCCCTAGCCGGACAGCCCCAGCATTTT.

This clonotype occurred many times. The V and J genes are TRBV5-1 and TRBJ2-5, with D perhaps being TRBD1 or TRBD2 (5 bases each). CDR1 and CDR2 (germline): SGHRS, YFSETQ. V shed 4 bases and J shed 5 bases, with 15 bases lying between them. CDR3 length: 14 amino acids. CDR3 DNA sequence: TGCGCCAGCAGCGGCCGGGGATGGGGCGAGACCCAGTACTTC. This codes for CASSGRGWGETQYF.

The chain links TRBV7-2 to TRBJ1-5, with unresolved D. This CDR3 region has 13 residues. CDR1 is SGHTA and CDR2 is FQGNSA in the germline V gene. V was trimmed by 1 base and J by 7 bases, leaving 8 bases between them. As DNA, the CDR3 is TGTGCCAGCAGCTTAGTCGGGGTCCAGCCCCAGCATTTT. Amino acid sequence: CASSLVGVQPQHF. Complete variable domain (other parts from reference TRBV7-2 and TRBJ1-5): GAGVSQSPSNKVTEKGKDVELRCDPISGHTALYWYRQSLGQGLEFLIYFQGNSAPDKSGLPSDRFSAERTGGSVSTLTIQRTQQEDSAVYLCASSLVGVQPQHFGDGTRLSIL.

The chain combines TRBV7-2 with TRBJ1-2, with D possibly TRBD1 on 6 matching bases. Germline-derived CDR1 and CDR2 are SGHTA and FQGNSA. V lost 5 bases and J 5 bases, leaving 21 bases between the germline ends. The CDR3 is made up of 16 amino acids. For the CDR3, the DNA is TGTGCCAGCAGCCATAGACCCACAGGGCCGGCTTATGGCTACACCTTC. Protein sequence: CASSHRPTGPAYGYTF.

The chain is built from TRBV12-3 or TRBV12-4 and TRBJ2-3; the match to TRBD1 covers 8 bases. The junction had 10 bases not matched to a gene; V was cut back by 7 bases and J by 4 bases. There are 15 residues in the CDR3. The CDR3 DNA reads TGTGCCAGCACCGACTCCGGGACAGGACCAGATACGCAGTATTTT. Translating gives CASTDSGTGPDTQYF.